This is a list of T cell receptor beta chains from one sample in a study of T-cell memory formation after mild COVID-19. TCRdb used MiXCR to reprocess the 5' RACE reads, holding one entry per CDR3 protein. The repertoire holds about 270,000 distinct CDR3 sequences, with just over 15% as singletons. Sequencing input: PBMCs or a T cell subset sorted from them (not recorded which). These receptors came from an adult woman who had mild COVID-19 (a few samples of this study predate the infection). Cell type and time point are not known. Each CDR3 is given with its conserved first and last residue. Fields, in order: D gene, CDR3 length, clone size, J gene, V gene, CDR3 protein, CDR3 DNA. A D gene is named only where the DNA matches it firmly. Expanded clones get a size class; other rows say once, few or many, or leave the size out.

TRBD2	17	-	TRBJ2-3	TRBV9	CASSAPRAGGPQDTQYF	TGTGCCAGCAGCGCCCCCCGAGCGGGAGGGCCTCAGGATACGCAGTATTTT
-	15	few	TRBJ2-2	TRBV6-5	CASSYWSTQTGELFF	TGTGCCAGCAGTTACTGGTCCACCCAGACCGGGGAGCTGTTTTTT
-	13	-	TRBJ2-2	TRBV19	CASKRVDTGELFF	TGTGCCAGTAAGAGGGTGGATACCGGGGAGCTGTTTTTT
-	12	few	TRBJ1-5	TRBV15	CATSWANQPQHF	TGTGCCACCAGCTGGGCGAATCAGCCCCAGCATTTT
TRBD2	16	-	TRBJ2-7	TRBV5-1	CASSSVGTSGLGEQYF	TGCGCCAGCAGCTCAGTCGGGACTAGCGGACTGGGGGAGCAGTACTTC
TRBD1	16	-	TRBJ1-1	TRBV6-5	CASSYEPGTVRREAFF	TGTGCCAGCAGTTACGAACCGGGGACAGTGAGACGGGAAGCTTTCTTT
-	16	few	TRBJ1-6	TRBV20-1	CSARDGGGTYNSPLHF	TGCAGTGCTAGAGATGGTGGGGGTACCTATAATTCACCCCTCCACTTT
TRBD2	16	many	TRBJ2-7	TRBV9	CASKEALGGVVCEQYF	TGTGCCAGCAAAGAGGCGCTCGGGGGGGTAGTTTGCGAGCAGTACTTC
TRBD2	18	few	TRBJ2-6	TRBV20-1	CSAPGRGVLISGANVLTF	TGCAGTGCTCCCGGCCGGGGGGTACTAATCTCTGGGGCCAACGTCCTGACTTTC
-	17	-	TRBJ2-1	TRBV23-1	CASSQPLMKAPSDEQFF	TGCGCCAGCAGTCAACCGTTGATGAAGGCCCCGAGCGATGAGCAGTTCTTC
TRBD1	13	many	TRBJ1-1	TRBV19	CASSNTGVTEAFF	TGTGCCAGTAGTAACACAGGGGTCACTGAAGCTTTCTTT
-	15	-	TRBJ2-3	TRBV20-1	CSARDPSGSTDTQYF	TGCAGTGCTAGAGATCCGAGCGGCTCCACAGATACGCAGTATTTT
TRBD1	14	-	TRBJ2-7	TRBV2	CASSYVTGGRGQYF	TGTGCCAGCAGCTATGTGACAGGGGGCAGAGGGCAGTACTTC
-	14	-	TRBJ1-1	TRBV5-1	CASSLQASNTEAFF	TGCGCCAGCAGCTTACAGGCTTCGAACACTGAAGCTTTCTTT
-	17	-	TRBJ2-5	TRBV6-2/TRBV6-3	CASSYSRVRATQETQYF	TGTGCCAGCAGTTACTCGAGGGTGCGCGCCACGCAAGAGACCCAGTACTTC
-	12	-	TRBJ2-2	TRBV5-1	CASKYLAGELFF	TGCGCCAGCAAGTATCTGGCCGGGGAGCTGTTTTTT
-	21	-	TRBJ1-1	TRBV21-1	CASSKNPLVWGQGGRNTEAFF	TGTGCCAGCAGCAAAAACCCCCTCGTTTGGGGACAGGGTGGGAGGAACACTGAAGCTTTCTTT
TRBD1	14	-	TRBJ1-2	TRBV12-3/TRBV12-4	CASRQTTGVDGYTF	TGTGCCAGCAGACAGACTACAGGGGTGGATGGCTACACCTTC
-	13	-	TRBJ1-1	TRBV12-3/TRBV12-4	CASSLDRRMKLDF	TGTGCCAGCAGTCTCGACCGGCGGATGAAGCTTGACTTT
-	15	-	TRBJ1-1	TRBV5-1	CASSLAGGVSTEAFF	TGCGCCAGCAGCTTGGCCGGGGGGGTAAGCACTGAAGCTTTCTTT
-	15	-	TRBJ1-2	TRBV5-1	CASRPSGTYNYGYTF	TGCGCCAGCAGGCCCTCAGGGACCTATAACTATGGCTACACCTTC
-	12	few	TRBJ1-1	TRBV24-1	CATSDYVGSAFF	TGTGCCACCAGTGACTACGTGGGCTCGGCTTTCTTT
-	15	few	TRBJ2-7	TRBV4-1	CASRMEQGPNYEQYF	TGCGCCAGCAGGATGGAACAGGGACCGAACTACGAGCAGTACTTC
-	16	-	TRBJ2-1	TRBV19	CASSIDYRAPWNEQFF	TGTGCCAGTAGTATAGATTACAGGGCACCTTGGAATGAGCAGTTCTTC
-	18	few	TRBJ2-6	TRBV11-2	CASRHVRYQGSGANVLTF	TGTGCCAGCAGACATGTCCGGTACCAGGGATCTGGGGCCAACGTCCTGACTTTC
-	15	-	TRBJ1-6	TRBV7-2	CASSMQGTYNSPLHF	TGTGCCAGCAGCATGCAGGGGACCTATAATTCACCCCTCCACTTT
-	17	-	TRBJ2-2	TRBV7-2	CASSSRRQRLNTGELFF	TGTGCCAGCAGCTCTCGCCGACAGCGTCTGAACACCGGGGAGCTGTTTTTT
-	14	-	TRBJ1-4	TRBV18	CASSSGSTNEKLFF	TGTGCCAGCTCATCAGGGTCAACTAATGAAAAACTGTTTTTT
-	14	-	TRBJ2-3	TRBV5-1	CASSLDRYTDTQYF	TGCGCCAGCAGCTTGGACCGCTACACAGATACGCAGTATTTT
-	15	few	TRBJ1-2	TRBV4-3	CASSQDGGQAYGYTF	TGCGCCAGCAGCCAAGATGGGGGGCAGGCCTATGGCTACACCTTC
TRBD2	15	few	TRBJ2-7	TRBV5-1	CASSSGLAATYEQYF	TGCGCCAGCAGCTCGGGACTAGCGGCCACCTACGAGCAGTACTTC
-	13	-	TRBJ1-5	TRBV7-2	CASSLGPPRPQHF	TGTGCCAGCAGCTTAGGCCCACCCCGGCCCCAGCATTTT
-	19	few	TRBJ2-1	TRBV4-3	CASSPRGHTGQGAYNEQFF	TGCGCCAGCAGCCCAAGAGGTCATACGGGGCAGGGAGCCTACAATGAGCAGTTCTTC
-	13	-	TRBJ2-5	TRBV11-2	CASSLQRQETQYF	TGTGCCAGCAGCTTACAGCGACAAGAGACCCAGTACTTC
-	14	few	TRBJ2-7	TRBV9	CASSVTGTSYEQYF	TGTGCCAGCAGCGTAACGGGGACCTCCTACGAGCAGTACTTC
-	15	-	TRBJ2-3	TRBV21-1	CASRLDRGSTDTQYF	TGTGCCAGCAGACTGGACAGGGGGAGCACAGATACGCAGTATTTT
TRBD1	14	-	TRBJ2-7	TRBV20-1	CSAREGTAKYEQYF	TGCAGTGCTAGAGAGGGGACAGCTAAATACGAGCAGTACTTC
TRBD1	15	few	TRBJ2-7	TRBV12-3/TRBV12-4	CASSFRQGVSYEQYF	TGTGCCAGCAGTTTTCGACAGGGGGTCTCCTACGAGCAGTACTTC
TRBD2	14	-	TRBJ2-2	TRBV24-1	CATQGLVNTGELFF	TGTGCCACCCAGGGACTAGTAAACACCGGGGAGCTGTTTTTT
TRBD2	14	-	TRBJ2-7	TRBV30	CAWSLAGGPSEQYF	TGTGCCTGGAGTCTAGCGGGAGGGCCGAGCGAGCAGTACTTC
-	13	few	TRBJ2-5	TRBV7-9	CASSSGPGETQYF	TGTGCCAGCAGCTCCGGACCCGGGGAGACCCAGTACTTC
-	14	few	TRBJ2-7	TRBV7-9	CASSIPSSPYEQYF	TGTGCCAGCAGCATCCCTAGCTCTCCCTACGAGCAGTACTTC
TRBD1	15	few	TRBJ1-5	TRBV24-1	CATSGGQGPNQPQHF	TGTGCCACCAGTGGGGGACAGGGCCCCAATCAGCCCCAGCATTTT
-	17	-	TRBJ2-6	TRBV5-1	CASSPTADAGGANVLTF	TGCGCCAGCAGCCCGACAGCAGACGCGGGGGGGGCCAACGTCCTGACTTTC
-	15	many	TRBJ2-7	TRBV7-8	CASSLGSPRAYEQYF	TGTGCCAGCAGTTTAGGGAGCCCCCGAGCCTACGAGCAGTACTTC
-	18	-	TRBJ2-1	TRBV7-9	CASSSGDRPMSSYNEQFF	TGTGCCAGCAGCTCGGGGGACAGACCTATGAGCTCCTACAATGAGCAGTTCTTC
TRBD2	15	few	TRBJ2-7	TRBV11-2	CASSSSGRNGHEQYF	TGTGCCAGCAGCTCGAGCGGGAGAAATGGCCACGAGCAGTACTTC
TRBD1	16	many	TRBJ1-1	TRBV5-1	CASSDGSTGAGTEAFF	TGCGCCAGCAGCGATGGGTCAACAGGGGCGGGAACTGAAGCTTTCTTT